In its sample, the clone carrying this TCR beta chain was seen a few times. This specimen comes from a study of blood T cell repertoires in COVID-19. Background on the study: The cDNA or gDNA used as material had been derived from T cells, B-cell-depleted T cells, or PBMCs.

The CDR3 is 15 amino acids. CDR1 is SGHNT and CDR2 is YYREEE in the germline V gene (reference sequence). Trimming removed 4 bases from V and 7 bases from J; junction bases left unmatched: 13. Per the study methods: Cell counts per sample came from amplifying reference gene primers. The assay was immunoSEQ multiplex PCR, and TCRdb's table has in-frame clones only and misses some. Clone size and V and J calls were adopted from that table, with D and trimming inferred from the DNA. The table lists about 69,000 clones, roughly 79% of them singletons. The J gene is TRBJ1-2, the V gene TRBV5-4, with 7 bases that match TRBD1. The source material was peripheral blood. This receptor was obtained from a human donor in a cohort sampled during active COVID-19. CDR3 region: CASSIPQGRGVGYTF. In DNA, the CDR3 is TGTGCCAGCAGCATACCACAGGGGCGAGGCGTTGGCTACACCTTC.